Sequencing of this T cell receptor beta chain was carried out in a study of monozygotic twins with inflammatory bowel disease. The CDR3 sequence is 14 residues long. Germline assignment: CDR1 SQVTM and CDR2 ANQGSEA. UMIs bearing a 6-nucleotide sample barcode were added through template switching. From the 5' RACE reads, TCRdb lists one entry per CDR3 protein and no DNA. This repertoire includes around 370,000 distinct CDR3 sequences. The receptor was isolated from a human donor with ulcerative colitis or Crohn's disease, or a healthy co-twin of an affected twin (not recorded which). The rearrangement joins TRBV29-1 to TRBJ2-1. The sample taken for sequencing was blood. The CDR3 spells CSVEDSRARAEQFF.